This TCR beta chain emerged from a study of blood T cell repertoires in COVID-19. This CDR3 spans 17 amino acids. Trimming removed 6 bases from V and 4 bases from J; junction bases left unmatched: 11. CDR1 is SGDLS, CDR2 YYNGEE, per germline. This clone was seen a single time. Assay: immunoSEQ multiplex PCR; the TCRdb copy retains only in-frame clones and omits some. The sample has roughly 260,000 clones, around 92% seen once. The TCR originated in a person aged 18 to 35 with COVID-19, enrolled during active disease. The chain joins TRBV9 to TRBJ2-1, with TRBD2 identical over 12 bases. What was sequenced was peripheral blood. Here the CDR3 DNA reads TGTGCCAGCACTCCTTCTTCCGGGACTAGCGGGTACAATGAGCAGTTCTTC. This translates into CASTPSSGTSGYNEQFF.